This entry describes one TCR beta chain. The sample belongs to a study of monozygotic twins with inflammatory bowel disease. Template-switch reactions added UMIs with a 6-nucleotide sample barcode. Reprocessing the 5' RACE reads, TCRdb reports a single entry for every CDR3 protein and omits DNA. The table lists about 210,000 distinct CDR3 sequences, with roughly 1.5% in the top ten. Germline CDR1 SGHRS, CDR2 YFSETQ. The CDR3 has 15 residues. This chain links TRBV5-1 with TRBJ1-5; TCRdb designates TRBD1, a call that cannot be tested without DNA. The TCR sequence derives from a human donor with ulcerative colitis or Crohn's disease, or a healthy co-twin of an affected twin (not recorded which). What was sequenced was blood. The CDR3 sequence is CASSLDGARNQPQHF.